A selection of T cell receptor beta chains follows, all from one sample in a study of regulatory T cells in long-lasting Graves disease. TCRdb processed the multiplex PCR reads anew with MiXCR; each CDR3 protein has one entry. Counted here are around 250,000 distinct CDR3 sequences, around 20% occurring once; the ten biggest clones make up roughly 13%. The sample here was peripheral blood mononuclear cells (PBMCs), taken at new diagnosis, from a patient treated with antithyroid drugs. These receptors originate from a female donor with Graves disease. CDR3s leave out the opening cysteine and the closing phenylalanine or tryptophan.

TRBV6-1 ASGQTGPKSPLH
TRBV2 ATSPGLEQY
TRBV5-1 ASSSGTSGGAGYEQF
TRBV7-2 ASSLAGAGDYNEQF
TRBV19 ASSISPGWTGSSLIAKNIQY
TRBV24-1 ATSTPGLAGANYNEQF
TRBV10-1 ASSGGQVGGTGELF
TRBV15 ATSRDTLAGASTDTQY
TRBV28 ASTVMGQEFYT
TRBV5-5 ASSSPWTDMNTEAF
TRBV12-3/TRBV12-4 ASSLQGAAYAEAF
TRBV4-3 ASSQVAGSPGELF
TRBV19 ASSKQGGDTQY
TRBV14 ASGDRDRDYEQF
TRBV19 ASSGTGVNYGYT
TRBV18 ASSQGQGGTREQY
TRBV30 AWSTTGDQPQH
TRBV30 AWEKRTGNNQPQH
TRBV20-1 SARDRGRGDQPQH
TRBV7-2 ASSPEQGFETQY